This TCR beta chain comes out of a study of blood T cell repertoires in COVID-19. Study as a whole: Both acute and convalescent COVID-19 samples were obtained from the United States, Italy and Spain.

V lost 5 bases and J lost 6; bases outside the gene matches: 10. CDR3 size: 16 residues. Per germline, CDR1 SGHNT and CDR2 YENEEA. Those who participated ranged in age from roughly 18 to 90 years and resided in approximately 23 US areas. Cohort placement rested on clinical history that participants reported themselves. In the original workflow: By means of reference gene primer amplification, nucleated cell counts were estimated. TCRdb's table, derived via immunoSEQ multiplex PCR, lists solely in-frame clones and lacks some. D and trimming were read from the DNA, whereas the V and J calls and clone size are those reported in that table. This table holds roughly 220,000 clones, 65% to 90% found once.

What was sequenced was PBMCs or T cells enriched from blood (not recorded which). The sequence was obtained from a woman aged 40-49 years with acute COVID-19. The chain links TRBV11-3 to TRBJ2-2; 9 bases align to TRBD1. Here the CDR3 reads CASSIRTGVGPGELFF. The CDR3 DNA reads TGTGCCAGCAGCATCCGGACAGGGGTTGGTCCCGGGGAGCTGTTTTTT.